A selection of T cell receptor beta chains follows, all from one sample in a study of cytomegalovirus exposure and HLA in healthy donors. Produced via immunoSEQ multiplex PCR; TCRdb's table is partial and in-frame only. The top ten clones hold around 4.9% of a sample with 130,000 to 150,000 clones, 70% to 80% of them seen once. Sequencing used PBMCs. The origin of the receptors is a male donor in good health and CMV-seronegative. Each CDR3 is given with its conserved first and last residue. A D gene is named only where the DNA matches it firmly. Only part of the rows carry a size: once, few, many, or a class if the clone is expanded.

CSARFPGGAFF	TGCAGTGCTAGATTCCCCGGGGGAGCTTTCTTT	TRBJ1-1	NA	TRBV20-1	NA
CASSQEGTRGEQFF	TGCGCCAGCAGCCAAGAGGGGACTAGAGGAGAGCAGTTCTTC	TRBJ2-1	NA	TRBV4-1	TRBD2
CASSLSEATEAFF	TGTGCCAGCAGCTTAAGCGAGGCCACTGAAGCTTTCTTT	TRBJ1-1	NA	TRBV7-3	NA
CASSDQGQGQETQYF	TGTGCCAGCAGCGACCAAGGACAGGGCCAAGAGACCCAGTACTTC	TRBJ2-5	NA	TRBV7-8	TRBD1
CASSQFDNSGNTIYF	TGCGCCAGCAGCCAGTTCGACAACTCTGGAAACACCATATATTTT	TRBJ1-3	once	TRBV4-1	NA
CASSYSRAGGYEQYF	TGTGCCAGCAGTTACTCGCGGGCTGGAGGCTACGAGCAGTACTTC	TRBJ2-7	NA	TRBV6-5	NA
CASLSEYNEQFF	TGTGCCAGCCTCTCTGAGTACAATGAGCAGTTCTTC	TRBJ2-1	once	TRBV7-8	NA
CASSPGAQETQYF	TGTGCCAGCTCACCAGGGGCCCAAGAGACCCAGTACTTC	TRBJ2-5	NA	TRBV18	NA
CASSPEVNTEAFF	TGTGCCAGCAGCCCGGAGGTGAACACTGAAGCTTTCTTT	TRBJ1-1	NA	TRBV2	NA
CASSLLDSGNTIYF	TGTGCCAGCAGTTTGTTAGACTCTGGAAACACCATATATTTT	TRBJ1-3	NA	TRBV28	NA
CASERAGQNIQYF	TGTGCCAGCGAGAGGGCCGGCCAAAACATTCAGTACTTC	TRBJ2-4	NA	TRBV5-5	NA
CASSLVAVSTDTQYF	TGTGCCAGCAGTTTAGTAGCGGTTAGCACAGATACGCAGTATTTT	TRBJ2-3	NA	TRBV28	NA
CASSFEGGSSGNTIYF	TGTGCCAGCAGCTTCGAAGGGGGTAGCTCTGGAAACACCATATATTTT	TRBJ1-3	NA	TRBV7-2	NA
CASSRPGTVPDTQYF	TGTGCCAGCAGCCGCCCCGGGACAGTTCCAGATACGCAGTATTTT	TRBJ2-3	NA	TRBV14	TRBD1
CAWIGDGALGKRGYTF	TGTGCCTGGATAGGGGATGGGGCACTGGGAAAACGGGGCTACACCTTC	TRBJ1-2	NA	TRBV30	NA
CASRPRADLSYEQYF	TGTGCCAGCAGACCGCGGGCAGACCTCTCCTACGAGCAGTACTTC	TRBJ2-7	NA	TRBV27	NA
CASTLGEADLSYNEQFF	TGTGCCAGCACCCTAGGGGAGGCTGACCTCTCCTACAATGAGCAGTTCTTC	TRBJ2-1	once	TRBV5-8	NA
CASSRDFKWEQYF	TGTGCCAGCAGTCGGGATTTCAAGTGGGAGCAGTACTTC	TRBJ2-7	NA	TRBV7-2	NA
CATQDRGEQYF	TGTGCCACCCAGGACAGGGGAGAGCAGTACTTC	TRBJ2-5	NA	TRBV28	TRBD1
CSVEYGQRNTEAFF	TGCAGCGTTGAATATGGACAGAGGAACACTGAAGCTTTCTTT	TRBJ1-1	NA	TRBV29-1	NA
CASSFRGGGYTF	TGTGCCAGCAGCTTCCGAGGTGGTGGCTACACCTTC	TRBJ1-2	NA	TRBV7-2	NA
CASRASSGNTIYF	TGTGCCAGCAGGGCAAGCTCTGGAAACACCATATATTTT	TRBJ1-3	once	TRBV27	NA
CASSLRVKFQGLNTEAFF	TGTGCCAGCAGCCTTCGAGTTAAATTTCAGGGACTTAACACTGAAGCTTTCTTT	TRBJ1-1	NA	TRBV13	NA
CASSIGDISDTQYF	TGTGCCAGTAGTATAGGCGACATCTCAGATACGCAGTATTTT	TRBJ2-3	NA	TRBV19	NA
CASSVGSSYNSPLHF	TGTGCCAGCAGCGTAGGGAGCTCCTATAATTCACCCCTCCACTTT	TRBJ1-6	once	TRBV9	NA
CASSQYRQATNEKLFF	TGCGCCAGCAGCCAATACCGACAGGCAACTAATGAAAAACTGTTTTTT	TRBJ1-4	NA	TRBV4-1	NA
CASSYDTEDTEAFF	TGTGCCAGCAGTTACGACACAGAAGACACTGAAGCTTTCTTT	TRBJ1-1	NA	TRBV6-5	NA
CASSPPEEDTQYF	TGTGCCAGCAGCCCACCCGAGGAAGATACGCAGTATTTT	TRBJ2-3	NA	TRBV7-6	NA
CASKGQGANTEAFF	TGTGCCAGCAAGGGACAGGGGGCGAACACTGAAGCTTTCTTT	TRBJ1-1	NA	TRBV6-1	TRBD1
CASTRPPGNTEAFF	TGTGCCAGCACCCGTCCCCCAGGGAACACTGAAGCTTTCTTT	TRBJ1-1	NA	TRBV28	NA
CASSYRGAGYTF	TGTGCCAGCAGTTACAGAGGGGCGGGGTACACCTTC	TRBJ1-2	NA	TRBV6-5	NA
CAIPPGGANTGELFF	TGTGCCATCCCTCCGGGAGGGGCTAACACCGGGGAGCTGTTTTTT	TRBJ2-2	NA	TRBV7-2	TRBD2
CASSGGQRGYEQYF	TGTGCCAGCAGCGGGGGACAGCGTGGCTACGAGCAGTACTTC	TRBJ2-7	NA	TRBV9	TRBD1
CASSVGGQRTDTQYF	TGTGCCAGCAGCGTAGGGGGACAGCGCACAGATACGCAGTATTTT	TRBJ2-3	NA	TRBV9	TRBD1
CASSQSPNQPQHF	TGCGCCAGCAGCCAGAGTCCCAATCAGCCCCAGCATTTT	TRBJ1-5	NA	TRBV4-1	NA
CASSPRRANTGELFF	TGCGCCAGCAGCCCTCGACGGGCGAACACCGGGGAGCTGTTTTTT	TRBJ2-2	NA	TRBV5-1	NA
CASSPRQETQYF	TGTGCCAGCAGCCCTAGGCAAGAGACCCAGTACTTC	TRBJ2-5	NA	TRBV7-6	NA
CASSRTDRTPYGYTF	TGTGCCAGCAGCCGCACGGACAGGACCCCCTATGGCTACACCTTC	TRBJ1-2	NA	TRBV9	TRBD1
CASSEEGTNEKLFF	TGTGCCAGCAGTGAGGAGGGCACTAATGAAAAACTGTTTTTT	TRBJ1-4	NA	TRBV6-4	NA
CASSYSSGGSYNEQFF	TGTGCCAGCAGTTACTCCTCGGGGGGCTCCTACAATGAGCAGTTCTTC	TRBJ2-1	NA	TRBV6-5	TRBD2
CASSLGGVRNTIYF	TGTGCCAGCAGCTTAGGCGGGGTCAGAAACACCATATATTTT	TRBJ1-3	NA	TRBV7-9	NA
CASSQDSAGPLYTF	TGCGCCAGCAGCCAAGATTCGGCAGGTCCTCTCTACACCTTC	TRBJ1-2	NA	TRBV4-1	NA
CASNRGGGANTQYF	TGTGCCAGCAATAGGGGCGGGGGGGCGAATACGCAGTATTTT	TRBJ2-3	NA	TRBV28	TRBD2
CASSQGSGFADTQYF	TGTGCCAGCAGCCAAGGATCAGGGTTCGCAGATACGCAGTATTTT	TRBJ2-3	NA	TRBV14	NA
CASSQEETGISSYNEQFF	TGCGCCAGCAGCCAAGAAGAGACAGGAATAAGCTCCTACAATGAGCAGTTCTTC	TRBJ2-1	once	TRBV4-1	NA
CASSLFGQGIYGYTF	TGTGCCAGCAGCTTGTTTGGACAGGGGATCTATGGCTACACCTTC	TRBJ1-2	NA	TRBV5-4	TRBD1
CASSQQGAYGYTF	TGTGCCAGCAGCCAACAGGGCGCCTATGGCTACACCTTC	TRBJ1-2	NA	TRBV7-9	NA
CASSELGTSTQYF	TGTGCCAGCAGTGAACTAGGCACATCTACGCAGTATTTT	TRBJ2-3	NA	TRBV6-1	NA
CASSLVGNTGELFF	TGTGCCAGCAGCTTAGTTGGCAACACCGGGGAGCTGTTTTTT	TRBJ2-2	NA	TRBV7-2	NA
CASSQGAQETQYF	TGCGCCAGCAGCCAGGGGGCTCAAGAGACCCAGTACTTC	TRBJ2-5	NA	TRBV4-3	NA
CASSHLGASIDEQYF	TGCGCCAGCAGCCACCTGGGGGCCTCAATCGACGAGCAGTACTTC	TRBJ2-7	NA	TRBV4-3	NA
CAWTKTAVRNEKLFF	TGTGCCTGGACCAAAACCGCAGTCCGTAATGAAAAACTGTTTTTT	TRBJ1-4	NA	TRBV30	NA
CSGRDFTDTQYF	TGCAGCGGCCGGGACTTCACAGATACGCAGTATTTT	TRBJ2-3	few	TRBV29-1	NA
CASSPSTGTSNTEAFF	TGTGCCAGCTCACCGAGTACCGGGACATCGAACACTGAAGCTTTCTTT	TRBJ1-1	NA	TRBV18	NA